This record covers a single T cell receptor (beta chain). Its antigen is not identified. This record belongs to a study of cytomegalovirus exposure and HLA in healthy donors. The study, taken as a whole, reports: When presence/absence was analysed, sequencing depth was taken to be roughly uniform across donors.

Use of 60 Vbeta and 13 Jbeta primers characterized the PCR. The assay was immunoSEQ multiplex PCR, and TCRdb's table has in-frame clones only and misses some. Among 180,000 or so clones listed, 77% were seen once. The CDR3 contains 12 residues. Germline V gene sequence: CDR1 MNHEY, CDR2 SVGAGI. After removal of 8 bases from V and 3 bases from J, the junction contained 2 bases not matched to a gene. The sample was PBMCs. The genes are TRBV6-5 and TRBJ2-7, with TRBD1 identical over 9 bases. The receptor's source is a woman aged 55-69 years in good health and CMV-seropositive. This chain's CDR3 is CASQDRGYEQYF. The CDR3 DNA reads TGTGCCAGCCAGGACAGGGGCTACGAGCAGTACTTC.